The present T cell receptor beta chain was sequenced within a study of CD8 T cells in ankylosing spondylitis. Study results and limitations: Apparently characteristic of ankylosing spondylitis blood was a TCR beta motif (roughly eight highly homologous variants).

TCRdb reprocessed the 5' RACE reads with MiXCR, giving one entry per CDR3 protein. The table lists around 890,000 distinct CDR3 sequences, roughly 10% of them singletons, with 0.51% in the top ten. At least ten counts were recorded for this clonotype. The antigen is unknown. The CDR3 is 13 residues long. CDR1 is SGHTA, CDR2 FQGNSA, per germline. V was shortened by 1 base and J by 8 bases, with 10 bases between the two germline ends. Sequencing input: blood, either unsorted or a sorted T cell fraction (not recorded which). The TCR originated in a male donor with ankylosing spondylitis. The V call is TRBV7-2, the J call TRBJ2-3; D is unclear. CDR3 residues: CASSLVVVVTQYF. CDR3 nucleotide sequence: TGTGCCAGCAGCTTAGTGGTTGTGGTTACGCAGTATTTT.